The T cell receptor beta chain described here comes from a study of early T cells in non-severe SARS-CoV-2 infection. Individual cDNA molecules were tagged with unique molecular identifiers, the study reported. Each CDR3 protein gets one entry after TCRdb re-called the 5' RACE reads with MiXCR. The table lists around 71,000 distinct CDR3 sequences, around 13% of them singletons. The ends were cut back, 4 bases at V and 8 bases at J, with 20 bases in the middle. CDR1 LGHDT and CDR2 YNNKEL come from the germline V gene (reference sequence). The CDR3 consists of 15 residues. This clonotype was counted ten times or more.

The TCR was taken from an adult who was a healthcare worker with PCR-confirmed SARS-CoV-2 infection or an uninfected control (not recorded which). This sample comprised whole blood, obtained at baseline. J is TRBJ1-2 and V is TRBV3-1; D call uncertain. Here the CDR3 DNA reads TGTGCCAGCAGCCGCAATATCCCGGAGAGTAACGGCTACACCTTC. It yields the protein CASSRNIPESNGYTF.